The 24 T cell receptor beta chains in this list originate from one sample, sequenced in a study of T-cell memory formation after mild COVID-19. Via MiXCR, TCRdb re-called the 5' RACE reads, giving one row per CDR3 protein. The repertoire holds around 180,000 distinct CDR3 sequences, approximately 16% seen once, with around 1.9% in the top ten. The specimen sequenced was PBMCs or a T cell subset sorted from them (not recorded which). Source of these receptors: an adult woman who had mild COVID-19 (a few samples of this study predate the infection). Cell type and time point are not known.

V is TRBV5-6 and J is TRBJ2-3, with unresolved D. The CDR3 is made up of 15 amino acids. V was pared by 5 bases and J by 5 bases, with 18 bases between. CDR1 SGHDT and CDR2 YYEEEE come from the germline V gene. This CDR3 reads CASRWTADWQDTQYF. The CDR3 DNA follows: TGTGCCAGCAGATGGACCGCAGATTGGCAAGATACGCAGTATTTT.

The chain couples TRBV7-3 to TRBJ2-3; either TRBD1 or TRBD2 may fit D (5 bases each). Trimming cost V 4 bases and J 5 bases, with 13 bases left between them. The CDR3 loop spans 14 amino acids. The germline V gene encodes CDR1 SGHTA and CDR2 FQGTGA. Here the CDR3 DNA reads TGTGCCAGCAGCTCGGGGCCCGCTATAGATACGCAGTATTTT. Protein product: CASSSGPAIDTQYF.

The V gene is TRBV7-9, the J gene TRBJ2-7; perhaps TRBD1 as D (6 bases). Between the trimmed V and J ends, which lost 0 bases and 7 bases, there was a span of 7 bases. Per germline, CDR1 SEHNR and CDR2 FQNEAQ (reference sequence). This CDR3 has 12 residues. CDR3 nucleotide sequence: TGTGCCAGCAGCTTAGCGGGGACAGAGCAGTACTTC. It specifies CASSLAGTEQYF. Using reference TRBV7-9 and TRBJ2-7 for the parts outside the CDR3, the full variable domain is DTGVSQNPRHKITKRGQNVTFRCDPISEHNRLYWYRQTLGQGPEFLTYFQNEAQLEKSRLLSDRFSAERPKGSFSTLEIQRTEQGDSAMYLCASSLAGTEQYFGPGTRLTVT.

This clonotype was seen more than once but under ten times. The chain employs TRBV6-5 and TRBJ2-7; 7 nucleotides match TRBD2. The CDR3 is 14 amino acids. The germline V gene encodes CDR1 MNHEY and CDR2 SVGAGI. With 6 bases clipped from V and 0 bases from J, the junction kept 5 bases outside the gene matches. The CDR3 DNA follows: TGTGCCAGCAGCAGTAGCGGGCGCTCCTACGAGCAGTACTTC. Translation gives CASSSSGRSYEQYF.

CDR3 loop: CASSGDRKETQYF. The CDR3 nucleotides read TGTGCCAGCAGTGGGGACAGAAAAGAGACCCAGTACTTC. This sequence joins TRBV2 and TRBJ2-5; TRBD1 aligns across 7 bases. The ends lost 4 bases at V and 3 bases at J; junction bases unmatched: 2. Germline CDR1 and CDR2: SNHLY and FYNNEI. CDR3 length: 13 residues.

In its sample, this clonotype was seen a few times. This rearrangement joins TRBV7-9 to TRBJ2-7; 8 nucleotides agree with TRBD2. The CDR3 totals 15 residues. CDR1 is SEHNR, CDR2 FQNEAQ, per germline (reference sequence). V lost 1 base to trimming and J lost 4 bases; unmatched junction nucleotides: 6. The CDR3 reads CASSLGAGDQYEQYF. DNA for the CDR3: TGTGCCAGCAGCTTAGGAGCGGGGGACCAGTACGAGCAGTACTTC.

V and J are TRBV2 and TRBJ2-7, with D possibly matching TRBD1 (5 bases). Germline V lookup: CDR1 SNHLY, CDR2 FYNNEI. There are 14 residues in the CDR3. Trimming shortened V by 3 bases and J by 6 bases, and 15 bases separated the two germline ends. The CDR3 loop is CASSDLVQQGEQYF. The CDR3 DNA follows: TGTGCCAGCAGTGATCTGGTCCAGCAGGGCGAGCAGTACTTC.

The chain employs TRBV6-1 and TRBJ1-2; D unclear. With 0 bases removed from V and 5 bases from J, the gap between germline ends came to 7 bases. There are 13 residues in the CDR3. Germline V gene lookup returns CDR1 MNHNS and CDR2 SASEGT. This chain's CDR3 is CASSEALGYGYTF. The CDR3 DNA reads TGTGCCAGCAGTGAAGCGTTGGGTTATGGCTACACCTTC.

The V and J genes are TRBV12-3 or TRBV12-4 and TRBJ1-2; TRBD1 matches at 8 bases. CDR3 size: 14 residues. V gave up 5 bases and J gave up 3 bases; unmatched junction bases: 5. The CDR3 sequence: CASSPRQGYYGYTF. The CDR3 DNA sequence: TGTGCCAGCAGTCCCCGACAGGGGTACTATGGCTACACCTTC.

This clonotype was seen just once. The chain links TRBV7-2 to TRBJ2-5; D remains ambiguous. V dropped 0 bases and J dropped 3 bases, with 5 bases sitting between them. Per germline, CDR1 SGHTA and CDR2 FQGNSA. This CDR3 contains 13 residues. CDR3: CASSLARKETQYF. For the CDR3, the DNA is TGTGCCAGCAGCTTAGCTCGTAAAGAGACCCAGTACTTC.

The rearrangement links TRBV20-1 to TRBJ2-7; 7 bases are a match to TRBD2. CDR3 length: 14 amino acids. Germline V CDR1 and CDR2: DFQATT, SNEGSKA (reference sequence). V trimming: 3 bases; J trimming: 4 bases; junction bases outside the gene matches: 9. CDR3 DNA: TGCAGTGCTAGTAGTGGGACTAATCCATACGAGCAGTACTTC. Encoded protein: CSASSGTNPYEQYF.

CDR3 sequence reads: CASSIAGGREQFF. CDR3 DNA: TGTGCCAGTAGTATAGCGGGAGGGCGTGAGCAGTTCTTC. The chain employs TRBV19 and TRBJ2-1, with 8 bases lining up with TRBD2. Germline values: CDR1 LNHDA, CDR2 SQIVND (reference sequence). V dropped 1 base and J dropped 9; count of bases not matched to a gene: 2. The CDR3 sequence is 13 residues long.

The CDR3 DNA reads TGTGCCAGCAGGAGACTAGCGGCCACCGGGGAGCTGTTTTTT. It encodes CASRRLAATGELFF. The J gene is TRBJ2-2, the V gene TRBV2, with TRBD2 matching over 9 bases. The germline V gene encodes CDR1 SNHLY and CDR2 FYNNEI. Losses at the gene ends were 6 bases for V and 4 bases for J; bases not matched to a gene: 3. There are 14 residues in the CDR3.

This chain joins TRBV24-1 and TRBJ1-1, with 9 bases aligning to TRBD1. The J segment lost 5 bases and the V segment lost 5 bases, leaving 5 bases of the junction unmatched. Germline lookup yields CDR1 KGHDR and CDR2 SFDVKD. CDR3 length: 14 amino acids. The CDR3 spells CATSAGQGRTEAFF. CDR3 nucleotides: TGTGCCACCAGTGCAGGACAGGGGAGGACTGAAGCTTTCTTT.

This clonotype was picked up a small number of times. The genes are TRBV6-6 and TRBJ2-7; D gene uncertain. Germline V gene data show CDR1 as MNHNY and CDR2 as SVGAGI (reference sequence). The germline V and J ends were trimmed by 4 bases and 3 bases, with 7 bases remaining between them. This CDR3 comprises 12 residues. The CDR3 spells CASSSENYEQYF. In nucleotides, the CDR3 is TGTGCCAGCAGTTCGGAAAACTACGAGCAGTACTTC.

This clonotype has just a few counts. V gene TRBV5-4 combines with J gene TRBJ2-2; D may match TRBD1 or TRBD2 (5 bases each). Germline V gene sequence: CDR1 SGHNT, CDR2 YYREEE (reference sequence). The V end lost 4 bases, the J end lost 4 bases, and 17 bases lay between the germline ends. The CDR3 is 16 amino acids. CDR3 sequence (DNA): TGTGCCAGCAGCCCACGTGGAGGTGGGGCCACCGGGGAGCTGTTTTTT. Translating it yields CASSPRGGGATGELFF.

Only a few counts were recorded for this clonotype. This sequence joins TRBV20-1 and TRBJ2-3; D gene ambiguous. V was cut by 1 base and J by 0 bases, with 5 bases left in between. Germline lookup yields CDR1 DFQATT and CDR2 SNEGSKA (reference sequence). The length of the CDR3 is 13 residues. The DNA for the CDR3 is TGCAGTGCTAGAGCTAGGAGCACAGATACGCAGTATTTT. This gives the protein CSARARSTDTQYF.

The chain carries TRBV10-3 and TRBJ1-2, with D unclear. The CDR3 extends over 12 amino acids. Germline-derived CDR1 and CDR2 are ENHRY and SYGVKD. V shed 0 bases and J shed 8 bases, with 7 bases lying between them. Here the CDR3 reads CAISESMKGYTF. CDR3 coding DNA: TGTGCCATCAGTGAGTCTATGAAGGGCTACACCTTC.

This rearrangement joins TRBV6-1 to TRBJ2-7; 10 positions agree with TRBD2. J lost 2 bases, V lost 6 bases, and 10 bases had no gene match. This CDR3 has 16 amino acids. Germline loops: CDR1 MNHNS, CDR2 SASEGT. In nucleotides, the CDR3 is TGTGCCAGCAGAAAAACTAGCGGGGTAATCCCCTACGAGCAGTACTTC. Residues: CASRKTSGVIPYEQYF.

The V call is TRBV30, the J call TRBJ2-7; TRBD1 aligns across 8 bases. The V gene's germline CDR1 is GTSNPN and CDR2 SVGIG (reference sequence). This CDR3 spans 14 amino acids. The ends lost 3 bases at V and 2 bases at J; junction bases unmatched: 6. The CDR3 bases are TGTGCCTGGAGCTGGGACAGGATGACCTACGAGCAGTACTTC. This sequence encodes CAWSWDRMTYEQYF.

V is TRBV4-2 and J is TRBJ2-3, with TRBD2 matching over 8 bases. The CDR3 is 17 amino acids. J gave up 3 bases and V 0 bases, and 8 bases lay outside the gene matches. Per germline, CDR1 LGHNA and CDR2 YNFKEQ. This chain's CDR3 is CASSQDGGGSGTDTQYF. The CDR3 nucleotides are TGTGCCAGCAGCCAAGATGGCGGGGGGTCCGGGACAGATACGCAGTATTTT.

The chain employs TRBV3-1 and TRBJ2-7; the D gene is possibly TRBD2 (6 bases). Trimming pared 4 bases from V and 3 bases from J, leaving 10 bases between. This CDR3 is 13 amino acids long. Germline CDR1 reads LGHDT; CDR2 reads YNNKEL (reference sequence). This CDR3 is CASSPGTGYEQYF. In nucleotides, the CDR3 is TGTGCCAGCAGCCCTGGGACTGGCTACGAGCAGTACTTC.

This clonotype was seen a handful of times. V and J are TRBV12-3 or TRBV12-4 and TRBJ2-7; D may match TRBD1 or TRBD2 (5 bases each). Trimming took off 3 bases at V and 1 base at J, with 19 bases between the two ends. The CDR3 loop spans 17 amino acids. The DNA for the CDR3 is TGTGCCAGCAGTTTGGGGAGAGCAGGGTTGAGATCCTACGAGCAGTACTTC. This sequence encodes CASSLGRAGLRSYEQYF.

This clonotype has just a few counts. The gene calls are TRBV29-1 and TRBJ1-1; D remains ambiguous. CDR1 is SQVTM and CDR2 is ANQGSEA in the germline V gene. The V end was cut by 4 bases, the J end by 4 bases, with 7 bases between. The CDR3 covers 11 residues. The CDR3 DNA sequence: TGCAGCGTTGGTTGGGGCACTGAAGCTTTCTTT. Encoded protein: CSVGWGTEAFF.